The sequence of this T cell receptor beta chain was determined in a study of T cells in localized non-small cell lung cancer. TCRdb's table, derived via immunoSEQ multiplex PCR, lists solely in-frame clones and lacks some. The profile shows about 59,000 clones, around 90% of them singletons. Trimming removed 5 bases at V and 4 bases at J, with 14 bases between. Germline V gene lookup returns CDR1 MNHNS and CDR2 SASEGT. CDR3 length: 14 amino acids. The origin of this receptor is a woman aged 40-70 years with stage I lung adenocarcinoma. The chain couples TRBV6-1 to TRBJ1-2; D possibly corresponds to TRBD1 (5 bases). The material was peripheral blood, obtained before any cancer treatment. The CDR3 reads CASSFSGTPYGYTF. CDR3 DNA sequence: TGTGCCAGCAGTTTTTCCGGGACTCCCTATGGCTACACCTTC.